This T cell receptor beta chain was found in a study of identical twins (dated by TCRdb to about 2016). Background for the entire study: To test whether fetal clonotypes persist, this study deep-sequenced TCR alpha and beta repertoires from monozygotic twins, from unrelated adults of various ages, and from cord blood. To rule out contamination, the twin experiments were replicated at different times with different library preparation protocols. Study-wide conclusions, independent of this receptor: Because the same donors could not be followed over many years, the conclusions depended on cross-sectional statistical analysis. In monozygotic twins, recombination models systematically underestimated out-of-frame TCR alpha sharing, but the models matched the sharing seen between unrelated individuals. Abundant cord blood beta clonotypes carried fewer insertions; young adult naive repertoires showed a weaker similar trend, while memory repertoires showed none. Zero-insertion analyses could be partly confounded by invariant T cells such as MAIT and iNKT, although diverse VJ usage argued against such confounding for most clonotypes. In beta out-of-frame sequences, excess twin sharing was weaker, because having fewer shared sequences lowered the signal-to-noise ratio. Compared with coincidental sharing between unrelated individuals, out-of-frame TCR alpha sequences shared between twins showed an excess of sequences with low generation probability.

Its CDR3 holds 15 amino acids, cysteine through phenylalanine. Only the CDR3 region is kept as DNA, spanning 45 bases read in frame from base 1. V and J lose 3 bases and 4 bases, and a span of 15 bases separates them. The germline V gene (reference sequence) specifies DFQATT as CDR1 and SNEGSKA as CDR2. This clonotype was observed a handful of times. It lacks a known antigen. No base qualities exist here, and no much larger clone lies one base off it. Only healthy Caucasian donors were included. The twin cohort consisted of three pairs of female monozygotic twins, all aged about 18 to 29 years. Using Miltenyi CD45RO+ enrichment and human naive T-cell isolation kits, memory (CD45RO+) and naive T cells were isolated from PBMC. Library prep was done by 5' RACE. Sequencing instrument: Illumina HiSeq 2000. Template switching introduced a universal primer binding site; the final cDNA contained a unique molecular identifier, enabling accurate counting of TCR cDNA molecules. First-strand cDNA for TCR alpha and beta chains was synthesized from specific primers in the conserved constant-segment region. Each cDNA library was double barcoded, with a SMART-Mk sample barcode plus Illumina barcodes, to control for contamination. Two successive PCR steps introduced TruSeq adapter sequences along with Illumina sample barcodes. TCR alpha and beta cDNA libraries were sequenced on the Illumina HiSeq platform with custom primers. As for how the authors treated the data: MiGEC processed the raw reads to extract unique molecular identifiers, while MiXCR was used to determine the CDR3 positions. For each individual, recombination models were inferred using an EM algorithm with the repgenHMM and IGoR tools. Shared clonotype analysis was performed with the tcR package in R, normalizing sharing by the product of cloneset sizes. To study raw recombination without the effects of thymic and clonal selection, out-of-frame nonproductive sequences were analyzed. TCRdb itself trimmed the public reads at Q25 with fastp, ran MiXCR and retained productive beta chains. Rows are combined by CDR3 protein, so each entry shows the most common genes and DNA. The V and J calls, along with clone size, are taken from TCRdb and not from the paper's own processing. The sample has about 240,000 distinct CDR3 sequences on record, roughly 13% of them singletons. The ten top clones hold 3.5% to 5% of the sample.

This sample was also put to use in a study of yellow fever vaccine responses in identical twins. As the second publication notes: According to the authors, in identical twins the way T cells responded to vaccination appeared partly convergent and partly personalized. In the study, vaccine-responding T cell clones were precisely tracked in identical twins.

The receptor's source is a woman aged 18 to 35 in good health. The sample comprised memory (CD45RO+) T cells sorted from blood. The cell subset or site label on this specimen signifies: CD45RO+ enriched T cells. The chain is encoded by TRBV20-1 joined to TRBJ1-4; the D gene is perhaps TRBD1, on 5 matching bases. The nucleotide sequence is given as TGCAGTGCTAGCACAGCGCGGGGGGGTAATGAAAAACTGTTTTTT. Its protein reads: CSASTARGGNEKLFF.